What follows describes a single T cell receptor beta chain. Baseline, cycle 4 day 1, and cycle 7 day 1 were the blood sampling points. The record originates from a study of OX40 agonist ivuxolimab in advanced cancers. Overall study: The patients got ivuxolimab, which is an agonistic anti-OX40 (CD134) antibody. Partial responses were achieved by three patients: one hepatocellular carcinoma, two cutaneous melanoma.

The CDR3 runs to 15 residues. Germline V lookup: CDR1 MGHRA, CDR2 YSYEKL. Trimming at V came to 6 bases and at J to 4 bases, leaving 6 bases not matched to a gene. Generated by immunoSEQ multiplex PCR, the TCRdb table keeps only in-frame clones and is missing some. The sample lists about 62,000 clones, approximately 79% occurring once. The V and J genes are TRBV4-1 and TRBJ2-3; TRBD2 matches at 11 bases. The material sequenced was CD4+ or CD8+ T cells sorted from blood, taken in a trial of the OX40 agonist ivuxolimab. This receptor was identified in an adult with an advanced solid tumor such as melanoma, head and neck, liver or kidney cancer. In DNA, the CDR3 is TGCGCCAGCAGTTCCGTAGCGGGGGGGGCAGATACGCAGTATTTT. Amino acid sequence: CASSSVAGGADTQYF.